Listed below are T cell receptor beta chains from one sample, sequenced in a study of blood T cell repertoires in COVID-19. Profiled with immunoSEQ multiplex PCR; TCRdb holds only in-frame clones, not every one. The sample shows 95,000 or so clones, 81% of them seen only once. The specimen was peripheral blood. The receptors come from a man older than 75 with COVID-19, enrolled during active disease. The CDR3 runs from the conserved cysteine through the conserved F or W. The order of the fields is D gene, clone size, V gene, J gene, CDR3 protein, CDR3 DNA. The D gene is left open where the match is weak. Clone sizes are given selectively: once, few, many, or a class where the clone is expanded.

>.|.|TRBV5-4|TRBJ2-7
CASSSGQDYYEQYF
TGTGCCAGCAGCTCCGGACAGGACTACTACGAGCAGTACTTC
>TRBD1|.|TRBV30|TRBJ1-1
CAWKLLTGGHNEAFF
TGTGCCTGGAAGCTCCTAACAGGGGGCCATAATGAAGCTTTCTTT
>TRBD1|.|TRBV2|TRBJ1-6
CASRERTGVNSPLHF
TGTGCCAGCAGGGAACGGACAGGGGTTAATTCACCCCTCCACTTT
>.|.|TRBV11-2|TRBJ1-2
CASSPEGGGTVNYGYTF
TGTGCCAGCAGCCCCGAGGGCGGCGGAACAGTTAACTATGGCTACACCTTC
>TRBD1|.|TRBV7-8|TRBJ1-1
CASSLHDRVGVTEAFF
TGTGCCAGCAGCTTACACGACAGGGTTGGGGTCACTGAAGCTTTCTTT
>TRBD1|.|TRBV28|TRBJ1-2
CASRGTGRGYTF
TGTGCCAGCAGGGGGACAGGGCGGGGCTACACCTTC
>.|.|TRBV4-2|TRBJ2-1
CASSQVRSGDNEQFF
TGTGCCAGCAGCCAAGTCCGTAGCGGTGACAATGAGCAGTTCTTC
>.|.|TRBV4-2|TRBJ2-7
CASSQDRQRSQYF
TGTGCCAGCAGCCAAGACCGGCAGCGCTCCCAGTACTTC
>.|.|TRBV30|TRBJ1-6
CAWTRQGGSPLHF
TGTGCCTGGACCAGGCAGGGAGGATCACCCCTCCACTTT
>TRBD1|.|TRBV28|TRBJ1-5
CASRTQDRGFGQPQHF
TGTGCCAGCAGGACCCAGGACAGGGGTTTTGGTCAGCCCCAGCATTTT
>TRBD2|.|TRBV11-2|TRBJ2-5
CASSPLAGGVQETQYF
TGTGCCAGCAGCCCCTTGGCGGGGGGAGTTCAAGAGACCCAGTACTTC
>TRBD1|.|TRBV28|TRBJ2-1
CASRPPGGVNEQFF
TGTGCCAGCAGACCCCCAGGGGGCGTCAATGAGCAGTTCTTC
>TRBD2|.|TRBV11-2|TRBJ2-1
CASSLPSFAGGLNEQFF
TGTGCCAGCAGCTTACCATCCTTCGCGGGAGGGCTGAATGAGCAGTTCTTC
>.|.|TRBV19|TRBJ1-4
CASSYRDATNEKLFF
TGTGCCAGTAGTTACAGGGATGCAACTAATGAAAAACTGTTTTTT
>TRBD1|.|TRBV19|TRBJ1-5
CASSKQGGLSQPQHF
TGTGCCAGTAGTAAACAGGGGGGATTAAGTCAGCCCCAGCATTTT
>.|.|TRBV27|TRBJ1-5
CASSPRATTREAQPQHF
TGTGCCAGCAGTCCAAGGGCTACCACAAGGGAGGCTCAGCCCCAGCATTTT
>.|many|TRBV19|TRBJ2-2
CASSVRGGELFF
TGTGCCAGTAGTGTAAGAGGAGGGGAGCTGTTTTTT
>TRBD1|.|TRBV18|TRBJ1-1
CASSSQQGDTEAFF
TGTGCCAGCTCATCACAGCAGGGGGACACTGAAGCTTTCTTT
>TRBD1|.|TRBV6-1|TRBJ1-5
CASSESRGQPNQPQHF
TGTGCCAGCAGTGAATCCAGGGGACAGCCTAATCAGCCCCAGCATTTT
>TRBD1|.|TRBV18|TRBJ1-5
CASSPKDRDRRGNPPQHF
TGTGCCAGCTCACCAAAAGACCGGGACAGGCGGGGGAACCCGCCCCAGCATTTT
>.|.|TRBV7-3|TRBJ1-2
CASSLLQGGSYGYTF
TGTGCCAGCAGCTTACTACAGGGTGGGAGCTATGGCTACACCTTC
>.|.|TRBV4-2|TRBJ1-4
CASSQDWQIEKLFF
TGTGCCAGCAGCCAAGATTGGCAGATTGAAAAACTGTTTTTT
>.|.|TRBV9|TRBJ2-7
CASSVGNRVDEQYF
TGTGCCAGCAGCGTAGGGAACAGGGTTGACGAGCAGTACTTC
>TRBD2|.|TRBV28|TRBJ2-2
CASSLGGSIWRNGELFF
TGTGCCAGCAGTTTGGGAGGGAGTATCTGGAGGAACGGGGAGCTGTTTTTT
>.|.|TRBV7-2|TRBJ1-5
CASSLGGQVNQPQHF
TGTGCCAGCAGCTTAGGGGGGCAAGTCAATCAGCCCCAGCATTTT
>TRBD2|once|TRBV27|TRBJ2-7
CASSSLRSGGAFREQYF
TGTGCCAGCAGTTCCTTACGTAGCGGGGGGGCCTTTCGGGAGCAGTACTTC
>.|.|TRBV18|TRBJ1-5
CASSLDYRGNQPQHF
TGTGCCAGCTCATTGGATTACAGGGGCAATCAGCCCCAGCATTTT
>.|.|TRBV5-1|TRBJ2-1
CASSGLSSYNEQFF
TGCGCCAGCAGCGGACTGAGTTCCTACAATGAGCAGTTCTTC